This record concerns one T cell receptor beta chain sequence. In the original analysis: Nucleated cell number was recorded as an estimate derived from reference gene primer amplification. TCRdb's table, derived via immunoSEQ multiplex PCR, lists solely in-frame clones and lacks some. D and trimming come from the DNA, and the V and J calls and clone size come from that table. Of some 260,000 clones in the sample, roughly 83% are singletons; the top ten hold approximately 9.1%. This entry comes from a study of blood T cell repertoires in COVID-19. Study in general: COVID-19 samples, acute and convalescent, were from the United States, Italy and Spain.

The TCR originated in a man at least 80 years old with acute or convalescent COVID-19. Sequenced sample: peripheral blood.

CDR3 residues: CAWSVRGDSNQPQHF. In DNA, the CDR3 is TGTGCCTGGAGTGTACGAGGTGATAGCAATCAGCCCCAGCATTTT. This sequence joins TRBV30 and TRBJ1-5, with no clear D. Germline-derived CDR1 and CDR2 are GTSNPN and SVGIG (reference sequence). This CDR3 is built from 15 residues. Trimming took off 0 bases at V and 0 bases at J, with 9 bases between the two ends.